A selection of T cell receptor beta chains follows, all from one sample in a study of T cell changes during pregnancy in multiple sclerosis. Method: immunoSEQ multiplex PCR; TCRdb's copy keeps in-frame clones and lacks some. This table holds about 62,000 clones, nearly 90% found once. Sample: peripheral blood, taken in the first trimester of pregnancy. These receptors were obtained from a female donor with multiple sclerosis, enrolled in a pregnancy study. CDR3s include the opening cysteine and the closing phenylalanine or tryptophan. A D gene is named only where the DNA matches it firmly. Some rows mark clone size as missing; the rest say once, few, many or name a class of expanded clone.

NA,NA,TRBJ2-7,TRBV7-9,CASSLPGPLREEQYF,TGTGCCAGCAGCCTACCGGGACCCCTACGGGAGGAGCAGTACTTC
NA,TRBD2,TRBJ2-7,TRBV2,CASSWTSGSYEQYF,TGTGCCAGCAGTTGGACTAGCGGGAGTTACGAGCAGTACTTC
NA,TRBD2,TRBJ2-1,TRBV27,CASTTGLVGNEQFF,TGTGCCAGCACCACGGGACTAGTCGGCAATGAGCAGTTCTTC
NA,TRBD2,TRBJ2-1,TRBV5-1,CASSTFGTSPSYNEQFF,TGCGCCAGCAGCACGTTTGGGACTAGTCCCTCCTACAATGAGCAGTTCTTC
NA,TRBD1,TRBJ1-5,TRBV2,CASKTGQGGQPQHF,TGTGCCAGCAAAACTGGACAGGGAGGTCAGCCCCAGCATTTT
NA,NA,TRBJ2-2,TRBV6-6,CASSYRRTGELFF,TGTGCCAGCAGTTACCGGAGGACCGGGGAGCTGTTTTTT
NA,TRBD2,TRBJ2-1,TRBV11-2,CASSLGGTSAYEQFF,TGTGCCAGCAGCTTAGGAGGGACTAGCGCCTATGAGCAGTTCTTC
NA,TRBD2,TRBJ2-1,TRBV7-9,CASSLWAGGWSHNEQFF,TGTGCCAGCAGCTTATGGGCGGGAGGCTGGTCTCACAATGAGCAGTTCTTC
NA,TRBD1,TRBJ2-7,TRBV5-4,CASFRDRGTYDEQYF,TGTGCCAGCTTCAGGGACAGGGGGACTTACGACGAGCAGTACTTC
NA,TRBD1,TRBJ1-5,TRBV6-5,CASSYGQGNQPQHF,TGTGCCAGCAGTTACGGACAGGGTAATCAGCCCCAGCATTTT
NA,NA,TRBJ2-1,TRBV14,CASSQNFYNEQFF,TGTGCCAGCAGCCAAAACTTCTACAATGAGCAGTTCTTC
once,NA,TRBJ2-3,TRBV19,CASMVGATTDTQYF,TGTGCCAGTATGGTGGGGGCGACCACAGATACGCAGTATTTT
NA,TRBD2,TRBJ2-2,TRBV2,CASSESFVQGLAGPGELFF,TGTGCCAGCAGTGAAAGCTTTGTACAAGGACTAGCGGGCCCCGGGGAGCTGTTTTTT
NA,NA,TRBJ1-5,TRBV19,CASSIEGKGVGVNQPQHF,TGTGCCAGTAGTATAGAAGGGAAGGGGGTCGGGGTAAATCAGCCCCAGCATTTT
NA,NA,TRBJ2-1,TRBV18,CASSANPFSYNEQFF,TGTGCCAGCTCAGCGAACCCCTTCTCCTACAATGAGCAGTTCTTC
NA,TRBD2,TRBJ2-7,TRBV5-1,CASSPGGGLSVYEQYF,TGCGCCAGCAGCCCCGGGGGGGGTCTAAGCGTCTACGAGCAGTACTTC
NA,TRBD2,TRBJ2-1,TRBV5-1,CASSLVVAGVGNEQFF,TGCGCCAGCAGCTTGGTGGTAGCGGGAGTGGGGAATGAGCAGTTCTTC
once,NA,TRBJ1-2,TRBV4-2,CASSPSRSNYGYTF,TGTGCCAGCAGCCCCTCGAGATCTAACTATGGCTACACCTTC
NA,TRBD1,TRBJ2-2,TRBV10-2,CASSRQGANTGELFF,TGCGCCAGCAGTAGACAGGGGGCGAACACCGGGGAGCTGTTTTTT
NA,NA,TRBJ1-1,TRBV12-5,CASGFIGGVRGYNTEAFF,TGTGCTAGTGGTTTCATAGGGGGGGTAAGGGGGTATAACACTGAAGCTTTCTTT
NA,TRBD2,TRBJ2-3,TRBV7-9,CASSLLSSSGGDDTQYF,TGTGCCAGCAGCTTGCTTTCGTCTAGCGGGGGAGACGATACGCAGTATTTT
NA,NA,TRBJ1-5,TRBV18,CASSPGGGGNQPQHF,TGTGCCAGCTCACCAGGGGGCGGCGGCAATCAGCCCCAGCATTTT
few,NA,TRBJ1-5,TRBV2,CASRGDSKPQHF,TGTGCCAGCAGAGGAGACAGTAAGCCCCAGCATTTT
once,NA,TRBJ2-7,TRBV5-1,CASSLGLGAEQYF,TGCGCCAGCAGCTTGGGACTAGGAGCCGAGCAGTACTTC
NA,TRBD1,TRBJ1-4,TRBV7-2,CASRRQGRNEKLFF,TGTGCCAGCAGGCGACAGGGGCGTAATGAAAAACTGTTTTTT
NA,NA,TRBJ2-5,TRBV5-1,CASSFQALRGETQYF,TGCGCCAGCAGCTTCCAAGCTCTTCGAGGGGAGACCCAGTACTTC
NA,TRBD1,TRBJ2-7,TRBV2,CASRTGGSEQYF,TGTGCCAGCCGGACAGGGGGGTCCGAGCAGTACTTC
once,TRBD2,TRBJ2-2,TRBV11-1,CASSLGRRGAPNTGELFF,TGTGCCAGCAGCTTAGGGCGGCGGGGGGCCCCGAACACCGGGGAGCTGTTTTTT
NA,TRBD2,TRBJ2-1,TRBV10-3,CAISGTSGTLYNEQFF,TGTGCCATCAGTGGGACTAGCGGAACCTTATACAATGAGCAGTTCTTC
NA,NA,TRBJ1-1,TRBV7-2,CASGSGNTEAFF,TGTGCCAGCGGCTCCGGGAACACTGAAGCTTTCTTT
once,TRBD1,TRBJ1-3,TRBV19,CASRWGQSSGNTIYF,TGTGCCAGTAGATGGGGACAGAGCTCTGGAAACACCATATATTTT
NA,TRBD1,TRBJ2-7,TRBV27,CASSSPSQSTGGFSYEQYF,TGTGCCAGCAGTTCACCTTCCCAGTCGACAGGGGGCTTCTCCTACGAGCAGTACTTC
NA,TRBD2,TRBJ2-5,TRBV4-3,CASSRDWSGEQETQYF,TGCGCCAGCAGCCGGGATTGGAGCGGGGAGCAAGAGACCCAGTACTTC
NA,TRBD1,TRBJ1-1,TRBV2,CASSELSGQGFTEAFF,TGTGCCAGCAGTGAACTTTCCGGACAGGGGTTCACTGAAGCTTTCTTT
NA,NA,TRBJ1-5,TRBV5-1,CASSLEQGHQPQHF,TGCGCCAGCAGCTTGGAACAGGGACATCAGCCCCAGCATTTT
NA,TRBD1,TRBJ2-7,TRBV5-1,CASSEGAVHEQYF,TGCGCCAGCAGCGAGGGGGCAGTCCACGAGCAGTACTTC
NA,TRBD2,TRBJ2-3,TRBV6-1,CASSGLAGVSTNTQYF,TGTGCCAGCAGTGGACTAGCGGGGGTATCCACGAATACGCAGTATTTT
NA,NA,TRBJ2-7,TRBV6-6,CASSYSTGLWEQYF,TGTGCCAGCAGTTACTCGACGGGACTTTGGGAGCAGTACTTC
NA,NA,TRBJ2-7,TRBV18,CASSPPFPYEQYF,TGTGCCAGCTCACCACCGTTCCCTTACGAGCAGTACTTC
once,NA,TRBJ1-5,TRBV2,CASSDISEDQPQHF,TGTGCCAGCAGTGACATATCAGAAGATCAGCCCCAGCATTTT
NA,NA,TRBJ1-2,TRBV2,CASSPRLRLDYGYTF,TGTGCCAGCAGCCCTCGATTGCGCCTGGACTATGGCTACACCTTC
NA,TRBD2,TRBJ2-3,TRBV29-1,CSVERGGADTQYF,TGCAGCGTTGAACGGGGGGGCGCAGATACGCAGTATTTT
NA,NA,TRBJ1-1,TRBV7-9,CASSLQGIYTEAFF,TGTGCCAGCAGCTTACAGGGGATATACACTGAAGCTTTCTTT
NA,NA,TRBJ1-4,TRBV9,CASSAAGQNEKLFF,TGTGCCAGCAGCGCCGCTGGACAAAATGAAAAACTGTTTTTT
few,NA,TRBJ1-5,TRBV30,CAWSYGPGDNQPQHF,TGTGCCTGGAGTTATGGACCAGGGGACAATCAGCCCCAGCATTTT
NA,TRBD2,TRBJ2-3,TRBV19,CASRPPAGIDTQYF,TGTGCCAGTAGGCCCCCAGCGGGGATAGATACGCAGTATTTT
NA,TRBD1,TRBJ1-2,TRBV7-9,CATLEWDSSYGYTF,TGTGCCACCCTCGAGTGGGACAGCTCCTATGGCTACACCTTC
NA,TRBD2,TRBJ2-7,TRBV5-1,CASSWTSGGAYEQYF,TGCGCCAGCAGCTGGACTAGCGGGGGGGCCTACGAGCAGTACTTC
NA,NA,TRBJ2-5,TRBV15,CATSRERTAKETQYF,TGTGCCACCAGCAGAGAGCGGACAGCAAAAGAGACCCAGTACTTC